The 23 T cell receptor beta chains listed next were all sequenced from one sample in a study of spatial heterogeneity in lung cancer. TCRdb re-called the 5' RACE reads with MiXCR, one entry per CDR3 protein. Of approximately 49,000 distinct CDR3 sequences in the sample, 5.3% were seen once. As to time point: sample taken at primary tumor resection. Sequencing of whole RNA from tumor, nontumor lung or frozen PBMC involved no sorting. The sample was PBMCs, taken at surgery. Receptors originate from a male donor with early-stage non-small cell lung cancer.

This clonotype came up many times. The chain employs TRBV25-1 and TRBJ2-7, with TRBD1 identical over 8 bases. In germline, CDR1 is MGHDK, CDR2 SYGVNS. This CDR3 spans 14 amino acids. V lost 6 bases, J lost 2 bases, and 6 bases stayed unmatched. DNA of the CDR3: TGTGCCAGCAGGGCTGGACAGGGTACCTACGAGCAGTACTTC. Protein: CASRAGQGTYEQYF.

There are a few counts of this clonotype. J is TRBJ2-7 and V is TRBV5-1; D not certain. V was cut by 0 bases and J by 1 base, with 8 bases left in between. This CDR3 comprises 14 residues. The V gene's germline CDR1 is SGHRS and CDR2 YFSETQ. CDR3 in amino acids: CASSLVAGSYEQYF. In DNA, the CDR3 is TGCGCCAGCAGCTTGGTAGCTGGTTCCTACGAGCAGTACTTC.

In its sample, this clonotype was seen a few times. The chain joins TRBV5-1 to TRBJ1-4; D remains ambiguous. This CDR3 spans 13 amino acids. V lost 4 bases and J lost 5, with 9 bases in between. Germline V gene data show CDR1 as SGHRS and CDR2 as YFSETQ. This CDR3 reads CASSPGANEKLFF. The CDR3 region has the DNA TGCGCCAGCAGCCCTGGAGCGAATGAAAAACTGTTTTTT.

This clonotype occurred many times. The J gene is TRBJ2-7, the V gene TRBV9; the D is unclear. V lost 0 bases to trimming and J lost 5 bases, with 9 bases between them. CDR1 SGDLS and CDR2 YYNGEE come from the germline V gene. The CDR3 covers 13 residues. CDR3 sequence: CASSVGLRDEQYF. The CDR3 nucleotides read TGTGCCAGCAGCGTAGGCCTCCGTGACGAGCAGTACTTC. The whole variable domain, remainder taken from reference TRBV9 and TRBJ2-7, is DSGVTQTPKHLITATGQRVTLRCSPRSGDLSVYWYQQSLDQGLQFLIQYYNGEERAKGNILERFSAQQFPDLHSELNLSSLELGDSALYFCASSVGLRDEQYFGPGTRLTVT.

Comment on this clonotype: It may be a read error: a sequence one base away is much more abundant. Without the conserved terminal phenylalanine or tryptophan, this CDR3 likely stems from a read error. This chain uses TRBV7-8 with TRBJ2-7; 14 positions match TRBD2. With 5 bases clipped from V and 1 base from J, the junction kept 10 bases outside the gene matches. Germline V gene data show CDR1 as SGHVS and CDR2 as FQNEAQ. The CDR3 runs 18 residues. The CDR3 DNA follows: TGTGCCAGCAGCCCCCATAGACTAGCGGGAGGGCGGTCCTACGAGCAGTACTCC. Its protein is CASSPHRLAGGRSYEQYS.

This clonotype was seen ten or more times. This rearrangement joins TRBV11-2 to TRBJ2-1; 11 nucleotides align to TRBD2. The J segment lost 3 bases and the V segment lost 4 bases, leaving 2 bases of the junction unmatched. Looked up from germline, CDR1 is SGHAT and CDR2 is FQNNGV. The CDR3 contains 15 residues. The CDR3 loop is CASSSLAGGYNEQFF. CDR3 in DNA: TGTGCCAGCAGCTCCCTAGCGGGAGGCTACAATGAGCAGTTCTTC.

This clonotype was counted ten times or more. This chain joins TRBV5-1 and TRBJ2-5; the D gene could be TRBD1 or TRBD2 (5 bases each). The CDR3 is 15 residues long. Trimming pared 0 bases from V and 0 bases from J, leaving 9 bases between. Germline CDR1 is SGHRS and CDR2 is YFSETQ. CDR3 residues: CASSLAGADQETQYF. The CDR3 DNA reads TGCGCCAGCAGCTTGGCCGGGGCAGACCAAGAGACCCAGTACTTC.

This clonotype was recorded at least ten times. The V call is TRBV9, the J call TRBJ1-1; D call uncertain. The CDR3 runs 14 residues. Trimming removed 0 bases from V and 0 bases from J, with 6 bases in between. From germline, CDR1 is SGDLS and CDR2 YYNGEE. CDR3 nucleotides: TGTGCCAGCAGCGTAGAAGGCATGAACACTGAAGCTTTCTTT. The encoded protein is CASSVEGMNTEAFF.

This clonotype has a count of ten or more. This CDR3 is CASIPLAGGFNEQFF. CDR3 in DNA: TGCGCCAGCATACCCCTAGCGGGAGGGTTTAATGAGCAGTTCTTC. This sequence joins TRBV5-1 and TRBJ2-1, with 12 bases lining up with TRBD2. Germline CDR1 is SGHRS and CDR2 is YFSETQ. V shed 6 bases and J 7 bases; nucleotides not matched to a gene: 8. The CDR3 runs 15 residues.

The sample holds a few counts of this clonotype. The rearrangement uses TRBV28 and TRBJ2-7, with unresolved D. From germline, CDR1 is MDHEN and CDR2 SYDVKM. This CDR3 is built from 13 residues. The ends were cut back, 4 bases at V and 2 bases at J, with 9 bases in the middle. For the CDR3, the DNA is TGTGCCAGCAGTTCAAACGGACCCTACGAGCAGTACTTC. Its protein is CASSSNGPYEQYF.

This clonotype was counted ten times or more. The rearrangement uses TRBV28 and TRBJ1-6; a weak D match, TRBD1 (6 bases). The germline V and J ends were trimmed by 3 bases and 5 bases, with 11 bases remaining between them. CDR3 length: 15 residues. Per the germline V gene, CDR1 is MDHEN and CDR2 is SYDVKM. In nucleotides, the CDR3 is TGTGCCAGCAGTTTCATGGGGGCCGATAATTCACCCCTCCACTTT. Its protein product is CASSFMGADNSPLHF.

This clonotype showed up many times. The V and J genes are TRBV18 and TRBJ2-5; 7 bases agree with TRBD2. With 3 bases clipped from V and 3 bases from J, the junction kept 4 bases outside the gene matches. The CDR3 is 14 residues long. Germline V lookup: CDR1 KGHSH, CDR2 LQKENI. CDR3 amino acids: CASSPLADKETQYF. The CDR3 DNA is TGTGCCAGCTCACCCCTAGCGGACAAAGAGACCCAGTACTTC.

This clonotype was seen more than once but under ten times. V and J are TRBV4-1 and TRBJ1-5; D ambiguous. The CDR3 is 18 amino acids. V was pared by 0 bases and J by 5 bases, with 20 bases between. Germline-derived CDR1 and CDR2 are MGHRA and YSYEKL. The CDR3 sequence: CASSQDPSMAHLDQPQHF. CDR3 sequence (DNA): TGCGCCAGCAGCCAAGATCCGTCGATGGCTCATCTGGATCAGCCCCAGCATTTT.

This clonotype occurred many times. This chain links TRBV28 with TRBJ1-1, with D tentatively TRBD1 (6 bases). Germline CDR1 is MDHEN and CDR2 is SYDVKM. The CDR3 sequence is 15 residues long. V was pared by 8 bases and J by 6 bases, with 22 bases between. The chain's CDR3 is CASPAPRGGAAEAFF. DNA for the CDR3: TGTGCCAGCCCAGCTCCCCGTGGGGGGGCCGCTGAAGCTTTCTTT.

This clonotype has at least ten counts. This sequence joins TRBV27 and TRBJ1-5; 9 nucleotides align to TRBD1. Germline values: CDR1 MNHEY, CDR2 SMNVEV (reference sequence). The CDR3 totals 14 residues. V dropped 6 bases and J dropped 7; count of bases not matched to a gene: 7. CDR3 bases: TGTGCCAGCAGGCAAACAGGGGGCGAACAGCCCCAGCATTTT. As protein: CASRQTGGEQPQHF.

This clonotype has a handful of counts. This rearrangement joins TRBV7-8 to TRBJ2-3; D is uncertain. Germline loops: CDR1 SGHVS, CDR2 FQNEAQ. V lost 5 bases and J lost 1, with 13 bases in between. The CDR3 contains 15 residues. Here the CDR3 reads CASSPFLSGTDTQYF. The DNA of the CDR3 is TGTGCCAGCAGCCCCTTCCTTTCTGGCACAGATACGCAGTATTTT.

This clonotype was seen repeatedly, ten times or more. The gene calls are TRBV12-3 or TRBV12-4 and TRBJ1-1; D remains ambiguous. The CDR3 sequence is 15 residues long. Between the trimmed V and J ends, which lost 1 base and 5 bases, there was a span of 14 bases. CDR3 in amino acids: CASSLGGGVKTEAFF. DNA of the CDR3: TGTGCCAGCAGTTTAGGGGGAGGAGTAAAAACTGAAGCTTTCTTT.

This clonotype was detected ten times or more. The rearrangement uses TRBV10-3 and TRBJ1-5; the match to TRBD1 covers 8 bases. The V gene end was trimmed by 2 bases and the J gene end by 6 bases; junction bases not matched to a gene: 3. The CDR3 totals 14 residues. Germline V CDR1 and CDR2: ENHRY, SYGVKD. In DNA form, the CDR3 reads TGTGCCATCAGTGAGGGACAGGGTCTTCAGCCCCAGCATTTT. This gives the protein CAISEGQGLQPQHF.

This clonotype was seen repeatedly, ten times or more. This rearrangement joins TRBV19 to TRBJ2-2, with 8 bases fitting TRBD1. The CDR3 is 15 amino acids. The J segment lost 3 bases and the V segment lost 6 bases, leaving 6 bases of the junction unmatched. Germline V gives CDR1 LNHDA, CDR2 SQIVND (reference sequence). The CDR3 sequence: CASSVKTGDTGELFF. CDR3 coding DNA: TGTGCCAGTAGCGTAAAGACAGGGGACACCGGGGAGCTGTTTTTT.

This clonotype occurred many times. The chain recombines TRBV25-1 with TRBJ2-5; TRBD1 aligns across 11 bases. The germline V gene has CDR1 MGHDK and CDR2 SYGVNS. The junction had 4 bases not matched to a gene; V was cut back by 6 bases and J by 1 base. This CDR3 region has 15 residues. The CDR3 loop is CASRGTGGAQETQYF. The CDR3 nucleotides read TGTGCCAGCAGGGGGACAGGGGGGGCCCAAGAGACCCAGTACTTC.

This clonotype was picked up a small number of times. The chain links TRBV6-2 or TRBV6-3 to TRBJ2-1, with a weak D call TRBD2 (6 bases). The germline V gene encodes CDR1 MNHEY and CDR2 SVGEGT. The CDR3 covers 14 residues. V lost 8 bases and J lost 4, with 15 bases in between. Written as DNA, the CDR3 is TGTGCCAGCCTACGGGAGAGGGGATACAATGAGCAGTTCTTC. It encodes CASLRERGYNEQFF.

This clonotype appeared many times. The chain is built from TRBV7-2 and TRBJ2-6; 7 bases are a match to TRBD2. Germline-derived CDR1 and CDR2 are SGHTA and FQGNSA. The CDR3 has 19 amino acids. Unmatched junction bases numbered 13, after V lost 1 base and J lost 4 bases. CDR3 amino acids: CASSLVLGGSSPGANVLTF. In nucleotides, the CDR3 is TGTGCCAGCAGCTTAGTATTAGGCGGGAGTTCTCCCGGGGCCAACGTCCTGACTTTC.

At least ten counts were recorded for this clonotype. The chain is built from TRBV19 and TRBJ2-1; 9 nucleotides line up with TRBD2. The CDR3 covers 14 residues. The germline CDR1 and CDR2 sequences are LNHDA and SQIVND (reference sequence). The trim removed 6 bases at V and 8 bases at J, leaving 8 bases unmatched. CDR3 nucleotide sequence: TGTGCCAGTAGCCCGGGACTAGCAGTGGATGAGCAGTTCTTC. Protein sequence: CASSPGLAVDEQFF.